This T cell receptor beta chain is from a study of OX40 agonist ivuxolimab in advanced cancers. Describing the broader study: Ivuxolimab was an agonistic, fully human IgG2 monoclonal antibody directed against OX40 (CD134), a costimulatory receptor. Intravenous ivuxolimab was administered to patients every 2 weeks at six dose levels: 0.01, 0.1, 0.3, 1.5, 3 and 10 mg/kg. Among the roughly 50 dose-escalation patients, around 20 had hepatocellular carcinoma, approximately 15 melanoma, 9 renal cell carcinoma and 9 head and neck cancer. The dose-escalation cohort was almost 85% male with a mean age of 60 years, ranging from roughly 20 to 80. Patients were allowed to have had prior anti-PD-1, anti-PD-L1 or anti-CTLA-4 therapy, and around two fifths of the dose-escalation patients had been treated with checkpoint inhibitors. Partial responses occurred in three dose-escalation patients: two with cutaneous melanoma and one with hepatocellular carcinoma. The purpose of peripheral TCRbeta sequencing was to test whether ivuxolimab changed TCR sequence diversity and led to clonal T-cell expansion. The paper reports the monotherapy dose-escalation portion (N = 52 patients) of the phase I ivuxolimab trial. Broad study findings and their caveats: Antigen specificity was not determined for the clonally expanded peripheral T cells. Low levels of normalized T-cell clonal expansion were also seen in some nonresponding patients. On average, CD8+ T cells showed more expanded clones than CD4+ T cells after ivuxolimab. Partial responders in the 0.1-3.0 mg/kg groups had among the lowest normalized peripheral clonal expansion, especially among CD8+ T cells. At doses from 0.1 to 3.0 mg/kg, clonal expansion was seen in both CD4+ and CD8+ blood T cells between baseline and week 6.

Genomic DNA was extracted from sorted cells for sequencing of the TCRbeta CDR3 region. The immunoSEQ Assay was used to sequence the TCRbeta CDR3 regions. TCRdb re-hosts the immuneACCESS table, in-frame sequences only. Its copies lack some clones; in the studies checked, an unresolved V gene accounts for under half of them, and the cause for the rest is not known. The table for this sample lists 90,000 or so clones; about 88% of them were counted only once. The ten most abundant clones make up approximately 0.35% of the sample. To note about this clone: Its antigen remains undetermined. No quality values exist for individual bases; no much larger clone is one base distant.

The trial excluded patients who had a history of autoimmune disease or were on systemic immunosuppression. In every dose cohort, peripheral blood was drawn for TCR sequencing at baseline, cycle 4 day 1, and cycle 7 day 1. The samples were taken from a phase I, first-in-human, multicenter, open-label dose-escalation trial of ivuxolimab. Adults with locally advanced or metastatic melanoma, renal cell, hepatocellular, or head and neck squamous cell carcinoma were enrolled in the trial. CD4+ and CD8+ T cells were sorted separately from peripheral blood before TCR sequencing. Sequences were derived from CD4+ or CD8+ T cells sorted from blood, sampled in a trial of the OX40 agonist ivuxolimab. This clonotype originated in an adult with an advanced solid tumor such as melanoma, head and neck, liver or kidney cancer.

The CDR3 protein: CASSLKDRGRYEQYF. The DNA reads TGCGCCAGCAGCTTGAAGGACAGGGGGCGTTACGAGCAGTACTTC. The V gene is TRBV5-1 and the J gene is TRBJ2-7; 11 nucleotides in the junction match TRBD1. Clipping removes 1 base from V and 4 bases from J, with 4 as the unmatched junction base count. Spanning cysteine to phenylalanine, the CDR3 consists of 15 amino acids. Left in the record is the CDR3 DNA by itself, 45 bases read in frame from the first base. Based on the germline V gene, the CDR1 and CDR2 sequences are SGHRS and YFSETQ.